A selection of T cell receptor beta chains follows, all from one sample in a study of blood T cells in healthy people across ages. TCRdb processed the 5' RACE reads anew with MiXCR; each CDR3 protein has one entry. The data hold around 870,000 distinct CDR3 sequences, with 25% to 35% observed a single time. Sequenced: blood. All receptors come from a woman older than 75 in good health. CDR3s include the opening cysteine and the closing phenylalanine or tryptophan. A D gene is named only where the DNA matches it firmly. Size tells how often a clone was seen (once, few, many) or the class of an expanded clone, and some rows leave it out.

j_gene: TRBJ2-7; v_gene: TRBV18; d_gene: -; abundance: -; CDR3nt: TGTGCCAGCTCACCACCTACGACAGGATCCTACGAGCAGTACTTC; CDR3aa: CASSPPTTGSYEQYF
j_gene: TRBJ2-3; v_gene: TRBV6-6; d_gene: TRBD2; abundance: few; CDR3nt: TGTGCCAGCAGCGGGCTAGCGGGAACTAGCACAGATACGCAGTATTTT; CDR3aa: CASSGLAGTSTDTQYF
j_gene: TRBJ2-4; v_gene: TRBV3-1; d_gene: TRBD2; abundance: -; CDR3nt: TGTGCCAGCAGGACTAGCGGGGGGGAAGGCAAAAACATTCAGTACTTC; CDR3aa: CASRTSGGEGKNIQYF
j_gene: TRBJ2-7; v_gene: TRBV30; d_gene: -; abundance: few; CDR3nt: TGTGCCTGGAGACCGCTGGGCCCCTACGAGCAGTACTTC; CDR3aa: CAWRPLGPYEQYF
j_gene: TRBJ2-5; v_gene: TRBV20-1; d_gene: TRBD1; abundance: -; CDR3nt: TGCAGTGCCCAGACAGGGACCCAGCAAGAGACCCAGTACTTC; CDR3aa: CSAQTGTQQETQYF
j_gene: TRBJ2-2; v_gene: TRBV7-9; d_gene: TRBD2; abundance: few; CDR3nt: TGTGCCAGCAGCTCGAGGACTAGCGGGAGCACCGGGGAGCTGTTTTTT; CDR3aa: CASSSRTSGSTGELFF
j_gene: TRBJ2-3; v_gene: TRBV27; d_gene: -; abundance: -; CDR3nt: TGTGCCAGCAGTGGGACCGCGGGTGGGAGACTCCACACAGATACGCAGTATTTT; CDR3aa: CASSGTAGGRLHTDTQYF
j_gene: TRBJ1-1; v_gene: TRBV20-1; d_gene: -; abundance: -; CDR3nt: TGCAGTGCCCACCTCGTGGGCCTGATGAACACTGAAGCTTTCTTT; CDR3aa: CSAHLVGLMNTEAFF
j_gene: TRBJ2-7; v_gene: TRBV7-2; d_gene: -; abundance: -; CDR3nt: TGTGCCAGCAGCCCCTTTCCAGGGGCCGAGCAGTACTTC; CDR3aa: CASSPFPGAEQYF
j_gene: TRBJ1-6; v_gene: TRBV7-2; d_gene: -; abundance: few; CDR3nt: TGTGCCAGCAGCTCGGGACATGCCTCACCCCTCCACTTT; CDR3aa: CASSSGHASPLHF
j_gene: TRBJ2-5; v_gene: TRBV9; d_gene: -; abundance: -; CDR3nt: TGTGCCAGAAGCGTAGCCCCGCGGAGTCGAGAGACCCAGTACTTC; CDR3aa: CARSVAPRSRETQYF
j_gene: TRBJ2-1; v_gene: TRBV12-3/TRBV12-4; d_gene: -; abundance: many; CDR3nt: TGTGCCAGCAGTTTAGCGTCAGGGGCGGGTGAGCAGTTCTTC; CDR3aa: CASSLASGAGEQFF
j_gene: TRBJ2-7; v_gene: TRBV6-2/TRBV6-3; d_gene: TRBD1; abundance: few; CDR3nt: TGTGCCAGCAGTTACTCCCGGGACAGGGGAGACTACGAGCAGTACTTC; CDR3aa: CASSYSRDRGDYEQYF
j_gene: TRBJ2-5; v_gene: TRBV18; d_gene: TRBD2; abundance: many; CDR3nt: TGTGCCAGCTCACCTCCGGGACTAGCGGGGTTGTTGGAGACCCAGTACTTC; CDR3aa: CASSPPGLAGLLETQYF
j_gene: TRBJ2-7; v_gene: TRBV19; d_gene: -; abundance: -; CDR3nt: TGTGCCAGTACCCGAGAGGGCTCCTACGAGCAGTACTTC; CDR3aa: CASTREGSYEQYF
j_gene: TRBJ1-2; v_gene: TRBV15; d_gene: -; abundance: few; CDR3nt: TGTGCCACCAGCAGAGATTGGGGCGGGGGCCCCCGGCTCGGGGGCTACACCTTC; CDR3aa: CATSRDWGGGPRLGGYTF
j_gene: TRBJ1-5; v_gene: TRBV4-1; d_gene: -; abundance: many; CDR3nt: TGCGCCAGCAGCCCTCCAGGGGAGCAGCCCAAGCATTTT; CDR3aa: CASSPPGEQPKHF
j_gene: TRBJ2-3; v_gene: TRBV29-1; d_gene: -; abundance: many; CDR3nt: TGCAGCGTTGAGCCGGCAGGGATAGATACGCAGTATTTT; CDR3aa: CSVEPAGIDTQYF
j_gene: TRBJ2-1; v_gene: TRBV11-2; d_gene: -; abundance: -; CDR3nt: TGTGCCAGCAGCTCCCCCCGCTCCTACAATGAGCAGTTCTTC; CDR3aa: CASSSPRSYNEQFF
j_gene: TRBJ1-2; v_gene: TRBV6-2/TRBV6-3; d_gene: -; abundance: -; CDR3nt: TGTGCCAGCAGAACCATCTATGGCTACACCTTC; CDR3aa: CASRTIYGYTF
j_gene: TRBJ2-3; v_gene: TRBV7-2; d_gene: -; abundance: many; CDR3nt: TGTGCCAGCAGCAACCTTTTCCCGGATACGCAGTATTTT; CDR3aa: CASSNLFPDTQYF
j_gene: TRBJ2-7; v_gene: TRBV7-2; d_gene: -; abundance: many; CDR3nt: TGTGCCAGCAGCCAGTGGGCGGGGGACACCTACGAGCAGTACTTC; CDR3aa: CASSQWAGDTYEQYF
j_gene: TRBJ2-2; v_gene: TRBV6-6; d_gene: -; abundance: -; CDR3nt: TGTGCCAGCAGTGGGTCCGCCGGGGAGCTGTTTTTT; CDR3aa: CASSGSAGELFF
j_gene: TRBJ2-3; v_gene: TRBV28; d_gene: -; abundance: -; CDR3nt: TGTGCCAGCGGCCCGATTTCATTGGGCACAGATACGCAGTATTTT; CDR3aa: CASGPISLGTDTQYF
j_gene: TRBJ2-1; v_gene: TRBV12-3/TRBV12-4; d_gene: TRBD2; abundance: -; CDR3nt: TGTGCCGGCAGTCCCCGACTAGCGGGGGGAGAGACCCAGTTCTTC; CDR3aa: CAGSPRLAGGETQFF
j_gene: TRBJ1-2; v_gene: TRBV7-9; d_gene: -; abundance: many; CDR3nt: TGTGCCAGCAGCTTATCGCAGGTCCTCGGCTACACCTTC; CDR3aa: CASSLSQVLGYTF
j_gene: TRBJ2-7; v_gene: TRBV20-1; d_gene: TRBD1; abundance: few; CDR3nt: TGCAGTGCTGCCGGGACAGGGAGGCAGAATGAGCAGTACTTC; CDR3aa: CSAAGTGRQNEQYF
j_gene: TRBJ1-5; v_gene: TRBV7-2; d_gene: -; abundance: many; CDR3nt: TGTGCCAGCAGCCAAGGGGTGCTGGAGCCCCAGCATTTT; CDR3aa: CASSQGVLEPQHF
j_gene: TRBJ2-7; v_gene: TRBV18; d_gene: TRBD1; abundance: -; CDR3nt: TGTGCCAGCTCCCTCCTTATCCTGCCAGGGGGTGACTCCGAGCAGTACTTC; CDR3aa: CASSLLILPGGDSEQYF
j_gene: TRBJ2-3; v_gene: TRBV11-3; d_gene: -; abundance: -; CDR3nt: TGTGCCAGCAGCTTAGTAGGGTCCTCTAGCACAGATACGCAGTATTTT; CDR3aa: CASSLVGSSSTDTQYF
j_gene: TRBJ1-2; v_gene: TRBV28; d_gene: -; abundance: -; CDR3nt: TGTGGCAGCAGTCCTGACAGCTATGGCTACACCTTC; CDR3aa: CGSSPDSYGYTF
j_gene: TRBJ2-7; v_gene: TRBV10-2; d_gene: -; abundance: many; CDR3nt: TGCGCCAGCAGTGAAATAAACAGGAACGAGCAGTACTTC; CDR3aa: CASSEINRNEQYF
j_gene: TRBJ2-1; v_gene: TRBV7-2; d_gene: -; abundance: few; CDR3nt: TGTGCCAGCAGCGCCGCCGTCGGGCAGGAGCAGTTCTTC; CDR3aa: CASSAAVGQEQFF
j_gene: TRBJ2-3; v_gene: TRBV27; d_gene: -; abundance: -; CDR3nt: TGTGCCAGCAGCTACACTAGTGCGGCAGATACGCAGTATTTT; CDR3aa: CASSYTSAADTQYF
j_gene: TRBJ2-7; v_gene: TRBV18; d_gene: -; abundance: few; CDR3nt: TGTGCCAGCTCACCAGGGTCCAGGGCCGTGGGAGGATTGTCATACGAGCAGTACTTC; CDR3aa: CASSPGSRAVGGLSYEQYF
j_gene: TRBJ2-7; v_gene: TRBV28; d_gene: -; abundance: many; CDR3nt: TGTGCCAGCAACGTTGATATCTACGAGCAGTACTTC; CDR3aa: CASNVDIYEQYF
j_gene: TRBJ1-2; v_gene: TRBV20-1; d_gene: TRBD1; abundance: -; CDR3nt: TGCGGTGCTGGACAGGGAAGGAGTGGCTACACCTTC; CDR3aa: CGAGQGRSGYTF
j_gene: TRBJ1-1; v_gene: TRBV6-5; d_gene: -; abundance: few; CDR3nt: TGTGCCAGCAGTTACTCTACAGGATGGTACACTGAAGCTTTCTTT; CDR3aa: CASSYSTGWYTEAFF
j_gene: TRBJ2-7; v_gene: TRBV9; d_gene: -; abundance: -; CDR3nt: TGTGCCAGCAGCGTAACCGGGGGTAGTGAGCAGTACTTC; CDR3aa: CASSVTGGSEQYF
j_gene: TRBJ1-6; v_gene: TRBV30; d_gene: -; abundance: -; CDR3nt: TGTGCCTGGAGTGTACTTGGGACCCTGAATTCACCCCTCCACTTT; CDR3aa: CAWSVLGTLNSPLHF
j_gene: TRBJ1-4; v_gene: TRBV21-1; d_gene: -; abundance: -; CDR3nt: TGTGCCGGTGACCTACCCGGGACAGATAATGAAAAACTGTTTTTT; CDR3aa: CAGDLPGTDNEKLFF
j_gene: TRBJ2-1; v_gene: TRBV6-1; d_gene: -; abundance: few; CDR3nt: TGTGCCAGCAGTGAATCAGGAAAGAGTGAGCAGTTCTTC; CDR3aa: CASSESGKSEQFF
j_gene: TRBJ2-1; v_gene: TRBV5-1; d_gene: TRBD2; abundance: -; CDR3nt: TGCACGAGCAGTAGTAGCGGGGGGCCACATGAGCAGTTCTTC; CDR3aa: CTSSSSGGPHEQFF
j_gene: TRBJ1-2; v_gene: TRBV7-2; d_gene: -; abundance: -; CDR3nt: TGTGCCAGCAGCTTAGCGGACCGGCGGGGCTACACCTTC; CDR3aa: CASSLADRRGYTF
j_gene: TRBJ2-1; v_gene: TRBV20-1; d_gene: -; abundance: many; CDR3nt: TGCAGTGTTCGAGGAATGGGGAATGAGCAGTTCTTC; CDR3aa: CSVRGMGNEQFF
j_gene: TRBJ2-4; v_gene: TRBV6-1; d_gene: TRBD1; abundance: -; CDR3nt: TGTGCCAGCAGTGAAGTATGGACAGGGGGTGACCTAACCAAAAACATTCAGTACTTC; CDR3aa: CASSEVWTGGDLTKNIQYF